Only a few counts were recorded for the clone carrying this TCR beta chain. Its antigen is unknown. These data are taken from a study of blood T cells in healthy people across ages. Study summary: Roughly one uniquely barcoded beta molecule per two T cells was captured.

It was with a sample-barcoded 5' primer and a J-beta primer mix that a second PCR of about 6 to 12 cycles was run. TCRdb re-called the 5' RACE reads through MiXCR, storing one row per CDR3 protein. In the table there are 850,000 to 950,000 distinct CDR3 sequences, 25% to 30% of which are singletons. Study-level points and caveats: Naive and antigen-experienced cells were not separated, limiting conclusive comparison.

Sequences were obtained from blood. The receptor comes from a woman of 80 years or more in good health.

DNA of the CDR3: TGTGCCTGGAGTGTACGAGCCTCACCCCTCCACTTT. Translated: CAWSVRASPLHF. The V gene is TRBV30, the J gene TRBJ1-6, with D hard to call. CDR1 and CDR2 (germline): GTSNPN, SVGIG (reference sequence). The CDR3 is made up of 12 amino acids. The V and J ends lost 0 bases and 10 bases respectively, with 7 bases between them.